This is a list of T cell receptor beta chains from one sample in a study of shared clonotypes between healthy human individuals. Produced via immunoSEQ multiplex PCR; TCRdb's table is partial and in-frame only. The sample yields roughly 2.5 million clones, around 90% seen once. Sample: naive CD4+ T cells sorted from blood. The receptor source for this set is a young man in good health. Both conserved end residues are part of each CDR3. The order of the fields is V gene, clone size, J gene, D gene, CDR3 protein. The D gene is left open where the match is weak. Where a row states a size, it is once, few, many or the class of an expanded clone; other rows omit it.

V gene: TRBV7-2; clone size: .; J gene: TRBJ2-7; D gene: TRBD1; CDR3 protein: CASSVMTGGSYEQYF
V gene: TRBV5-6; clone size: once; J gene: TRBJ1-1; D gene: TRBD1; CDR3 protein: CASSLGTVEAFF
V gene: TRBV2; clone size: once; J gene: TRBJ1-1; D gene: .; CDR3 protein: CASSGEGRMTEAFF
V gene: TRBV5-1; clone size: .; J gene: TRBJ1-2; D gene: .; CDR3 protein: CASSMTENYGYTF
V gene: TRBV10-3; clone size: .; J gene: TRBJ2-1; D gene: TRBD2; CDR3 protein: CAITSLAASNEQFF
V gene: TRBV5-6; clone size: .; J gene: TRBJ1-4; D gene: .; CDR3 protein: CASSLGQVSTNEKLFF
V gene: TRBV5-1; clone size: .; J gene: TRBJ1-3; D gene: .; CDR3 protein: CASSFGAASSGNTIYF
V gene: TRBV29-1; clone size: .; J gene: TRBJ1-1; D gene: .; CDR3 protein: CSAIPGRKTMNTEAFF
V gene: TRBV5-1; clone size: .; J gene: TRBJ2-6; D gene: TRBD2; CDR3 protein: CASSRGDYILNSGANVLTF
V gene: TRBV30; clone size: .; J gene: TRBJ1-3; D gene: .; CDR3 protein: CAWSVSSGNTIYF
V gene: TRBV5-4; clone size: .; J gene: TRBJ2-2; D gene: .; CDR3 protein: CASSLGARAGTGELFF
V gene: TRBV6-6; clone size: few; J gene: TRBJ1-1; D gene: .; CDR3 protein: CASSPVGSAEAFF
V gene: TRBV19; clone size: .; J gene: TRBJ2-7; D gene: .; CDR3 protein: CASSIVGGTEQYF
V gene: TRBV7-6; clone size: .; J gene: TRBJ2-1; D gene: TRBD2; CDR3 protein: CASSLPGGGATYNEQFF
V gene: TRBV18; clone size: .; J gene: TRBJ2-6; D gene: .; CDR3 protein: CASSPGGAGANVLTF
V gene: TRBV19; clone size: .; J gene: TRBJ2-6; D gene: TRBD1; CDR3 protein: CASNPQDRFDSSGANVLTF
V gene: TRBV28; clone size: .; J gene: TRBJ2-2; D gene: TRBD1; CDR3 protein: CASSSPGTGDTGELFF
V gene: TRBV28; clone size: .; J gene: TRBJ2-6; D gene: .; CDR3 protein: CASGGTAVSGANVLTF
V gene: TRBV7-2; clone size: once; J gene: TRBJ2-5; D gene: .; CDR3 protein: CASSRTGEAGETQYF
V gene: TRBV6-6; clone size: few; J gene: TRBJ1-2; D gene: .; CDR3 protein: CASSYGAGWSGYTF
V gene: TRBV5-8; clone size: .; J gene: TRBJ2-7; D gene: TRBD1; CDR3 protein: CASSLGQGRTYEQYF
V gene: TRBV19; clone size: .; J gene: TRBJ2-1; D gene: TRBD2; CDR3 protein: CASSRPGLAGYNEQFF
V gene: TRBV5-4; clone size: .; J gene: TRBJ2-4; D gene: TRBD2; CDR3 protein: CASSFEWQAGEVKNIQYF